This entry lists 22 T cell receptor beta chains sequenced from one sample in a study of blood T cell repertoires in COVID-19. Sequencing was performed with immunoSEQ multiplex PCR; in TCRdb, only in-frame clones are kept and a portion is missing. The data contain 150,000 or so clones, 70% to 85% of them singletons. What was sequenced was peripheral blood. All receptors derive from a man in his 60s who had recovered from COVID-19.

This clone has a single count. The chain joins TRBV7-8 to TRBJ2-1, with D tentatively TRBD2 (5 bases). V was trimmed by 1 base and J by 3 bases, leaving 16 bases between them. This CDR3 region has 17 residues. Germline V lookup: CDR1 SGHVS, CDR2 FQNEAQ. CDR3 coding DNA: TGTGCCAGCAGCTTAGGTTCGGGAAGCCCTAACTACAATGAGCAGTTCTTC. Residues: CASSLGSGSPNYNEQFF. The full variable domain, its missing parts supplied by reference TRBV7-8 and TRBJ2-1, is GAGVSQSPRYKVAKRGQDVALRCDPISGHVSLFWYQQALGQGPEFLTYFQNEAQLDKSGLPSDRFFAERPEGSVSTLKIQRTQQEDSAVYLCASSLGSGSPNYNEQFFGPGTRLTVL.

The V gene is TRBV4-2, the J gene TRBJ1-1, with TRBD1 matching over 8 bases. This CDR3 has 14 amino acids. J was trimmed by 4 bases and V by 1 base; bases with no gene match: 2. The V gene's germline CDR1 is LGHNA and CDR2 YNFKEQ. The DNA of the CDR3 is TGTGCCAGCAGCCAAGCAACAGGGGGCACTGAAGCTTTCTTT. As protein: CASSQATGGTEAFF.

In nucleotides, the CDR3 is TGTGCCAGTAGTCCCGGGACTTCCGTCGTCGGGGAGCTGTTTTTT. Its protein product is CASSPGTSVVGELFF. The V and J genes are TRBV19 and TRBJ2-2; D perhaps matches TRBD2 (6 bases). CDR3 length equals 15 residues. Germline V gene lookup returns CDR1 LNHDA and CDR2 SQIVND (reference sequence). Trimming stripped 5 bases from V and 7 bases from J, with 17 bases between.

This clone came up once. The chain links TRBV5-8 to TRBJ1-5; D is unresolved. The CDR3 totals 18 residues. Germline V gene data show CDR1 as SGHTS and CDR2 as YDEGEE. V lost 0 bases to trimming and J lost 0 bases, with 16 bases between them. The CDR3 coding sequence is TGTGCCAGCAGCTTGGCCTGGGCCCGATTGGGTAGCAATCAGCCCCAGCATTTT. This gives the protein CASSLAWARLGSNQPQHF. Variable domain in full (rest from reference TRBV5-8 and TRBJ1-5): EAGVTQSPTHLIKTRGQQATLRCSPISGHTSVYWYQQALGLGLQFLLWYDEGEERNRGNFPPRFSGRQFPNYSSELNVNALELEDSALYLCASSLAWARLGSNQPQHFGDGTRLSIL.

This clone has just one count. This chain links TRBV5-4 with TRBJ2-2; D gene uncertain. Trimming removed 4 bases at V and 5 bases at J, with 9 bases between. Germline CDR1 and CDR2: SGHNT and YYREEE (reference sequence). This CDR3 has 13 residues. The CDR3 loop reads CASSRGETGELFF. CDR3 DNA sequence: TGTGCCAGCAGCCGAGGAGAAACCGGGGAGCTGTTTTTT. Filled out from reference TRBV5-4 and TRBJ2-2, the complete variable domain reads ETGVTQSPTHLIKTRGQQVTLRCSSQSGHNTVSWYQQALGQGPQFIFQYYREEENGRGNFPPRFSGLQFPNYSSELNVNALELDDSALYLCASSRGETGELFFGEGSRLTVL.

CDR3 DNA sequence: TGTGCCAGTAGTTTGTGGGGAGTATCCTATAATTCACCCCTCCACTTT. This gives the protein CASSLWGVSYNSPLHF. V is TRBV19 and J is TRBJ1-6; D remains ambiguous. The CDR3 covers 16 residues. The V end lost 5 bases, the J end lost 1 base, and 12 bases lay between the germline ends. In germline, CDR1 is LNHDA, CDR2 SQIVND (reference sequence).

The chain links TRBV2 to TRBJ2-3, with D perhaps TRBD2 (6 bases). The CDR3 is 12 amino acids. V gave up 6 bases and J gave up 10 bases, with 14 bases separating them. The germline CDR1 and CDR2 sequences are SNHLY and FYNNEI. DNA for the CDR3: TGTGCCAGCAGCTCCTCCGGGGGTTCGCAGTATTTT. Amino acids: CASSSSGGSQYF.

This sequence joins TRBV27 and TRBJ2-3, with 12 bases lining up with TRBD2. V lost 4 bases to trimming and J lost 5 bases; unmatched junction nucleotides: 7. This CDR3 comprises 16 residues. CDR1 and CDR2 (germline): MNHEY, SMNVEV (reference sequence). CDR3 nucleotides: TGTGCCAGCAGTTCCTCTAGCGGGGGGGTTAAAGATACGCAGTATTTT. Its protein is CASSSSSGGVKDTQYF.

The V and J genes are TRBV4-3 and TRBJ1-5; 9 bases match TRBD1. The trim removed 0 bases at V and 7 bases at J, leaving 16 bases unmatched. The germline V gene encodes CDR1 LGHNA and CDR2 YSLEER. The CDR3 contains 19 residues. The CDR3 loop is CASSQDRWPGQGTEQPQHF. For the CDR3, the DNA is TGCGCCAGCAGCCAAGATAGGTGGCCGGGACAGGGAACGGAGCAGCCCCAGCATTTT.

J is TRBJ1-1 and V is TRBV4-2; D unresolved. Per the germline V gene, CDR1 is LGHNA and CDR2 is YNFKEQ. The CDR3 sequence is 14 residues long. Trimming removed 0 bases from V and 1 base from J, with 6 bases in between. The CDR3 loop reads CASSQELGNTEAFF. The CDR3 DNA reads TGTGCCAGCAGCCAAGAGCTAGGGAACACTGAAGCTTTCTTT.

The genes are TRBV19 and TRBJ2-6; D remains unclear. Trimming removed 3 bases from V and 0 bases from J, with 9 bases in between. The germline CDR1 and CDR2 sequences are LNHDA and SQIVND (reference sequence). The CDR3 runs 16 residues. This CDR3 reads CASSMQESSGANVLTF. CDR3 DNA sequence: TGTGCCAGTAGTATGCAGGAAAGCTCTGGGGCCAACGTCCTGACTTTC.

The chain combines TRBV5-1 with TRBJ2-3; 7 bases map to TRBD1. CDR1 is SGHRS and CDR2 is YFSETQ in the germline V gene. V was clipped by 5 bases and J by 2 bases; unmatched bases: 11. The CDR3 spans 16 residues. CDR3 residues: CASSSIPGQSTDTQYF. CDR3 bases: TGCGCCAGCAGTTCCATACCGGGACAGTCCACAGATACGCAGTATTTT. Full variable domain (rest looked up from reference TRBV5-1 and TRBJ2-3): KAGVTQTPRYLIKTRGQQVTLSCSPISGHRSVSWYQQTPGQGLQFLFEYFSETQRNKGNFPGRFSGRQFSNSRSEMNVSTLELGDSALYLCASSSIPGQSTDTQYFGPGTRLTVL.

The V gene is TRBV29-1, the J gene TRBJ2-7; 7 bases map to TRBD1. This CDR3 comprises 12 residues. The J segment lost 0 bases and the V segment lost 6 bases, leaving 2 bases of the junction unmatched. CDR1 is SQVTM and CDR2 is ANQGSEA in the germline V gene. The CDR3 spells CSVSGGSYEQYF. CDR3 nucleotides: TGCAGCGTCTCAGGGGGCTCCTACGAGCAGTACTTC.

V usage is TRBV3-1 (or the pseudogene TRBV3-2) and J usage is TRBJ2-5; 13 positions match TRBD2. V shed 2 bases, J shed 5 bases, and the junction held 8 bases outside the gene matches. The CDR3 is 17 residues long. Germline CDR1 and CDR2: LGHDT and YNNKEL (reference sequence). CDR3 bases: TGTGCCAGCAGCCAAAAGGGACTAGCGGGGAGAGTTGAGACCCAGTACTTC. It yields the protein CASSQKGLAGRVETQYF.

The chain joins TRBV2 to TRBJ2-7, with D possibly matching TRBD1 (6 bases). Germline V gene lookup returns CDR1 SNHLY and CDR2 FYNNEI. The V end lost 4 bases, the J end lost 7 bases, and 17 bases lay between the germline ends. CDR3 length: 14 amino acids. In DNA form, the CDR3 reads TGTGCCAGCAGTGTATTAGTGGGGGCGCGGGAGCAGTACTTC. Its translation: CASSVLVGAREQYF.

This clone appeared a single time. The chain combines TRBV18 with TRBJ2-3, with a possible D match to TRBD2 (6 bases). Germline lookup yields CDR1 KGHSH and CDR2 LQKENI. CDR3 length equals 16 residues. Trimming cost V 2 bases and J 6 bases, with 18 bases left between them. CDR3 region: CASSPWGKRATDTQYF. The CDR3 DNA reads as TGTGCCAGCTCACCATGGGGGAAGCGGGCAACGGATACGCAGTATTTT. Based on the CDR3 plus reference TRBV18 and TRBJ2-3, the full variable domain is NAGVMQNPRHLVRRRGQEARLRCSPMKGHSHVYWYRQLPEEGLKFMVYLQKENIIDESGMPKERFSAEFPKEGPSILRIQQVVRGDSAAYFCASSPWGKRATDTQYFGPGTRLTVL.

V usage is TRBV5-1 and J usage is TRBJ2-7; TRBD2 agrees at 10 bases. From germline, CDR1 is SGHRS and CDR2 YFSETQ. This CDR3 has 17 amino acids. V trimming: 2 bases; J trimming: 6 bases; junction bases outside the gene matches: 14. The CDR3 region has the DNA TGCGCCAGCAGCTTCAACCTCCACAGCGGGGGGGCGACCGAGCAGTACTTC. Residues: CASSFNLHSGGATEQYF.

The gene calls are TRBV6-6 and TRBJ1-5, with TRBD1 matching 7 bases. Germline-derived CDR1 and CDR2 are MNHNY and SVGAGI (reference sequence). This CDR3 region has 15 residues. V was pared by 6 bases and J by 6 bases, with 11 bases of the junction left unmatched. The CDR3 reads CASSPRGADTQPQHF. The DNA for the CDR3 is TGTGCCAGCAGCCCCAGGGGGGCCGATACTCAGCCCCAGCATTTT.

The chain is built from TRBV7-9 and TRBJ2-1, with a tentative D call TRBD1 (6 bases). In germline, CDR1 is SEHNR, CDR2 FQNEAQ (reference sequence). CDR3 length: 13 residues. V was shortened by 1 base and J by 9 bases, with 10 bases between the two germline ends. For the CDR3, the DNA is TGTGCCAGCAGCTTAGACAGGGAAGGTGAGCAGTTCTTC. Encoded protein: CASSLDREGEQFF.

This clone was detected a few times. V usage is TRBV7-2 and J usage is TRBJ1-5; TRBD1 matches 8 bases. The CDR3 length is 16 residues. CDR1 is SGHTA and CDR2 is FQGNSA in the germline V gene. The ends lost 5 bases at V and 6 bases at J; junction bases unmatched: 12. CDR3 loop: CASSREGSRGPQPQHF. The DNA of the CDR3 is TGTGCCAGCAGCAGAGAGGGGAGCAGGGGGCCTCAGCCCCAGCATTTT.

The rearrangement links TRBV7-6 to TRBJ1-3; TRBD1 might be the D (6 bases). Trimming took off 3 bases at V and 2 bases at J, with 14 bases between the two ends. Germline V gives CDR1 SGHVS, CDR2 FNYEAQ. This CDR3 is built from 16 residues. The CDR3 region has the DNA TGTGCCAGCAGCTTGAATTCAGGGGCGACTGGAAACACCATATATTTT. This gives the protein CASSLNSGATGNTIYF. The full variable domain, rest sourced from reference TRBV7-6 and TRBJ1-3, is GAGVSQSPRYKVTKRGQDVALRCDPISGHVSLYWYRQALGQGPEFLTYFNYEAQQDKSGLPNDRFSAERPEGSISTLTIQRTEQRDSAMYRCASSLNSGATGNTIYFGEGSWLTVV.

The chain combines TRBV27 with TRBJ2-2; the D gene is possibly TRBD1 (5 bases). The length of the CDR3 is 16 residues. Trimming pared 2 bases from V and 0 bases from J, leaving 10 bases between. In germline, CDR1 is MNHEY, CDR2 SMNVEV (reference sequence). CDR3 amino acids: CASSLISGPNTGELFF. The CDR3 DNA reads as TGTGCCAGCAGTTTAATCTCAGGGCCGAACACCGGGGAGCTGTTTTTT.